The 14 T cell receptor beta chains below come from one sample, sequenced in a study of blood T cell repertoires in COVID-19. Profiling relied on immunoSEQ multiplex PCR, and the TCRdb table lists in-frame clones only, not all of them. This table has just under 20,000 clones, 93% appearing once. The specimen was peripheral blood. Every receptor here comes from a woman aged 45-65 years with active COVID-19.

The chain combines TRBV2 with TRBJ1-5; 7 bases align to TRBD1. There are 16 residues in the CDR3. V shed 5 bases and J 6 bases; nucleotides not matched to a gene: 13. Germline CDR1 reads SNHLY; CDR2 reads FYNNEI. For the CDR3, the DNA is TGTGCCAGCAGTCCCAAGACAGGGATGTATTCTCAGCCCCAGCATTTT. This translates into CASSPKTGMYSQPQHF.

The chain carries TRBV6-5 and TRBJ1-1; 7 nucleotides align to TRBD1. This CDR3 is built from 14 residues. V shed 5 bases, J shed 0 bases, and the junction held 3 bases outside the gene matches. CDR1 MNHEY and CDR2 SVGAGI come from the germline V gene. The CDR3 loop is CASSTGQMNTEAFF. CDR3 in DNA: TGTGCCAGCAGTACGGGACAGATGAACACTGAAGCTTTCTTT.

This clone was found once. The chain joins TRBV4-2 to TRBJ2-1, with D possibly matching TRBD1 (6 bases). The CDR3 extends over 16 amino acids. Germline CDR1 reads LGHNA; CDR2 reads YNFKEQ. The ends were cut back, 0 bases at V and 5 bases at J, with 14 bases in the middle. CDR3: CASSQEGQGINNEQFF. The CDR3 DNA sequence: TGTGCCAGCAGCCAAGAGGGCCAGGGGATTAACAATGAGCAGTTCTTC.

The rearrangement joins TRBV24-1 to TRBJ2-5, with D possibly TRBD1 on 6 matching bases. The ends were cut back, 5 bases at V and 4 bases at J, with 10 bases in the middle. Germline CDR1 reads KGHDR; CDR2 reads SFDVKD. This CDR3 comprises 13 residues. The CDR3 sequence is CATSGTGRETQYF. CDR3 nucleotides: TGTGCCACCAGTGGTACAGGGCGAGAGACCCAGTACTTC.

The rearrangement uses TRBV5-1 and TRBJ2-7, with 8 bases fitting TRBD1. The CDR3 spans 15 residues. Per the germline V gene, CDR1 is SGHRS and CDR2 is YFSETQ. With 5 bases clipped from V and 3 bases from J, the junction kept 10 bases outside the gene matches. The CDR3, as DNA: TGCGCCAGCAGTCCCGGGACAGGATTCGACTACGAGCAGTACTTC. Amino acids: CASSPGTGFDYEQYF. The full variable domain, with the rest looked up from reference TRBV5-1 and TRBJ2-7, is KAGVTQTPRYLIKTRGQQVTLSCSPISGHRSVSWYQQTPGQGLQFLFEYFSETQRNKGNFPGRFSGRQFSNSRSEMNVSTLELGDSALYLCASSPGTGFDYEQYFGPGTRLTVT.

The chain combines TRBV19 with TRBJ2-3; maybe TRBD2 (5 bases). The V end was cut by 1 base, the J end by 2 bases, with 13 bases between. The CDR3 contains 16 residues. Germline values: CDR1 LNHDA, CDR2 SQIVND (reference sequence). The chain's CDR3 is CASSIGPAANTDTQYF. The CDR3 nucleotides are TGTGCCAGTAGTATAGGTCCAGCGGCGAACACAGATACGCAGTATTTT.

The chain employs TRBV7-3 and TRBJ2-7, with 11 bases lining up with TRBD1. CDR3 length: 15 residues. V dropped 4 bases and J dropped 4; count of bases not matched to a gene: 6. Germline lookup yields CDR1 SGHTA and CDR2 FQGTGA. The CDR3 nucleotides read TGTGCCAGCAGCTGGACAGGGGGCAAGGGTTACGAGCAGTACTTC. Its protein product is CASSWTGGKGYEQYF.

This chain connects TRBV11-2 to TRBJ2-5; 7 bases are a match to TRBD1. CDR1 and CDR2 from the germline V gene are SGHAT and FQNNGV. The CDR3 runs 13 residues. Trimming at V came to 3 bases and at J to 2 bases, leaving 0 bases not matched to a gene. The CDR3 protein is CASSLGQQETQYF. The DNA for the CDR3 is TGTGCCAGCAGCTTGGGACAGCAAGAGACCCAGTACTTC.

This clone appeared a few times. The CDR3 sequence: CASSFASGQETQYF. The CDR3 DNA reads TGTGCCAGCAGTTTTGCTAGCGGGCAAGAGACCCAGTACTTC. This chain connects TRBV27 to TRBJ2-5, with TRBD2 identical over 8 bases. The CDR3 consists of 14 residues. Germline V gives CDR1 MNHEY, CDR2 SMNVEV (reference sequence). The V and J ends lost 3 bases and 2 bases, in that order; junction bases with no gene match: 2.

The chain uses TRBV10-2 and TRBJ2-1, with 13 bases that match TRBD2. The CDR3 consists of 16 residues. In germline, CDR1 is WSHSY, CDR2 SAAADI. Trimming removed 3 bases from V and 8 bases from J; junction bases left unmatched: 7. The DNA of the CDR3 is TGCGCCAGCAGTGATATCCGACTAGCGGGAGGCTATGAGCAGTTCTTC. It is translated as CASSDIRLAGGYEQFF.

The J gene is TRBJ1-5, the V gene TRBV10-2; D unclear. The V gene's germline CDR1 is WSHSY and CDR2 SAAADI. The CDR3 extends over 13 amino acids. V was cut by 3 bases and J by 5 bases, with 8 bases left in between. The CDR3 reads CASSEGGDQPQHF. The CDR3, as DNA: TGCGCCAGCAGTGAAGGCGGGGATCAGCCCCAGCATTTT.

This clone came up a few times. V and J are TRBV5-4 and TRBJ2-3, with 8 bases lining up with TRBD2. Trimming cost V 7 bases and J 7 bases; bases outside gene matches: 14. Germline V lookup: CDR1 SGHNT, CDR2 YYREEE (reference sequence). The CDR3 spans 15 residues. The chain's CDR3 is CASSSPGGGVNTQYF. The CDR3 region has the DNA TGTGCCAGCTCCTCCCCCGGGGGGGGAGTAAATACGCAGTATTTT.

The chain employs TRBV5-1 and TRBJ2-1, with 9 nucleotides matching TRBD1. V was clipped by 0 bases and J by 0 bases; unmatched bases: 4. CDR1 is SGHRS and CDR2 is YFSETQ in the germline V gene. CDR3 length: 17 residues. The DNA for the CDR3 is TGCGCCAGCAGCTTGGAAGTGACAGGGGGCTCCTACAATGAGCAGTTCTTC. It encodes CASSLEVTGGSYNEQFF.

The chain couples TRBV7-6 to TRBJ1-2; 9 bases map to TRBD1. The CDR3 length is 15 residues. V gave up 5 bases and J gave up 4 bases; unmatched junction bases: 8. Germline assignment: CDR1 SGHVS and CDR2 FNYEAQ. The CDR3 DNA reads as TGTGCCAGCAGCCTGGGACAGGGAATAGGCTATGGCTACACCTTC. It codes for CASSLGQGIGYGYTF.